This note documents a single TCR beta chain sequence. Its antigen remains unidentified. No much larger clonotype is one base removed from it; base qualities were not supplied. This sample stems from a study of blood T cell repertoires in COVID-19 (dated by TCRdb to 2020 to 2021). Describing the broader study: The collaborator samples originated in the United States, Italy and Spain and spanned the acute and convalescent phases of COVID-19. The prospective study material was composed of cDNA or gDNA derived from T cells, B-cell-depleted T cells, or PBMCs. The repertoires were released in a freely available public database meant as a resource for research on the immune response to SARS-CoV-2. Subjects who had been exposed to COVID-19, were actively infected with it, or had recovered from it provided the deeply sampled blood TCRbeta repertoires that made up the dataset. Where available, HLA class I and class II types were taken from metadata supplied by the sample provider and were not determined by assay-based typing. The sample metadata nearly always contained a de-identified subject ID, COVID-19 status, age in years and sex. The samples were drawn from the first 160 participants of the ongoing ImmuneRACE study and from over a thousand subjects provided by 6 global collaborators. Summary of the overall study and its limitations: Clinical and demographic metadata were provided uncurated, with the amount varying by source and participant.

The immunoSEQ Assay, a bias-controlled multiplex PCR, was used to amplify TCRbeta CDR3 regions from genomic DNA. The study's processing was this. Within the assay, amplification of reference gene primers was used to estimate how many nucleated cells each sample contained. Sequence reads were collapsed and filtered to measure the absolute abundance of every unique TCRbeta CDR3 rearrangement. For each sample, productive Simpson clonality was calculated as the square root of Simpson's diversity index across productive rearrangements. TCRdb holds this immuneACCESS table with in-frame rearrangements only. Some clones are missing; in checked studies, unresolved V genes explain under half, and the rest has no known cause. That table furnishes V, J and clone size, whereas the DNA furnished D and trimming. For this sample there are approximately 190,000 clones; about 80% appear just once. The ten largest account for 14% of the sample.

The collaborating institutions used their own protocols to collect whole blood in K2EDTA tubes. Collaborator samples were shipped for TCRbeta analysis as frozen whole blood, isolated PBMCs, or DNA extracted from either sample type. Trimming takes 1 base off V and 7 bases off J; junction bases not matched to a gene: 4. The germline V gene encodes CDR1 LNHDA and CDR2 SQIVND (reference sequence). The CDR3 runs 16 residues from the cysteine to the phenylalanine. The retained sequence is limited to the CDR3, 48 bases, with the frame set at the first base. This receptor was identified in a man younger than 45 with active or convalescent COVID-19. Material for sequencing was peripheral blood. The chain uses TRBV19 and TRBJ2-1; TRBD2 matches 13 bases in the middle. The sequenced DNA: TGTGCCAGTAGTATAGGACTAGCGGGAGGAGGTAATGAGCAGTTCTTC. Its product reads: CASSIGLAGGGNEQFF.